This TCR beta chain was sequenced for a study of blood T cell repertoires in COVID-19. About the research overall: Material from acute and convalescent COVID-19 was sourced from the United States, Italy and Spain.

The V and J ends lost 1 base and 2 bases, in that order; junction bases with no gene match: 5. This CDR3 has 15 amino acids. Germline CDR1 and CDR2: SGDLS and YYNGEE. Clones were sequenced by immunoSEQ multiplex PCR, and TCRdb holds only the in-frame ones, with some missing. The sample contains about 120,000 clones, 75% to 90% of which appear only once. This clone came up once. The rearrangement joins TRBV9 to TRBJ1-1, with 7 bases identical to TRBD1. This sequence originates from a human donor in a cohort sampled during active COVID-19. The specimen was peripheral blood. CDR3 coding DNA: TGTGCCAGCAGCGTATACGGACAGGCCAACACTGAAGCTTTCTTT. It encodes CASSVYGQANTEAFF.